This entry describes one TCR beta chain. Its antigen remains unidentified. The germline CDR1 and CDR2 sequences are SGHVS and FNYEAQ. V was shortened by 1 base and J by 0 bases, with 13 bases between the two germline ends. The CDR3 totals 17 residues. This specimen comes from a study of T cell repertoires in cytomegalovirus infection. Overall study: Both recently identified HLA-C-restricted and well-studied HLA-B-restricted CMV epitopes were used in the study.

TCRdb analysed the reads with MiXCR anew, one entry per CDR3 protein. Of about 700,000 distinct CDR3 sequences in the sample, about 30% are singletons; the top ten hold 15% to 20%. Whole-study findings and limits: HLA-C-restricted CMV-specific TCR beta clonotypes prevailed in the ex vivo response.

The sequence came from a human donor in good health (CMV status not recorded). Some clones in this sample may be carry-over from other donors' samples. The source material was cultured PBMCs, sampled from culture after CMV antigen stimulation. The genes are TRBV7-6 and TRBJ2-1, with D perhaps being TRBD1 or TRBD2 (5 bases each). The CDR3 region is CASSLVWAGSSYNEQFF. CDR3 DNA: TGTGCCAGCAGCTTAGTTTGGGCAGGGAGCTCCTACAATGAGCAGTTCTTC.